This record looks at one TCR beta chain sequence and its context. This sample was included in a study of cytomegalovirus exposure and HLA in healthy donors. PCR employed 60 Vbeta and 13 Jbeta primers. Sequencing was performed with immunoSEQ multiplex PCR; in TCRdb, only in-frame clones are kept and a portion is missing. The profile shows approximately 140,000 clones, about 80% of them singletons. V shed 1 base and J 6 bases; nucleotides not matched to a gene: 3. Per germline, CDR1 LGHNA and CDR2 YSLEER. This CDR3 contains 16 residues. This receptor was identified in a male donor in good health and CMV-seronegative. V and J are TRBV4-3 and TRBJ2-2; 12 nucleotides agree with TRBD2. Sequenced sample: PBMCs. The CDR3 DNA reads TGCGCCAGCAGCCAAGGAAGGACTAGCGGGGCCGGGGAGCTGTTTTTT. Translating gives CASSQGRTSGAGELFF.